Described below is a single TCR beta chain sequence and its context. Its antigen remains unknown. The CDR3 sequence is 12 residues long. Trimming took off 4 bases at V and 2 bases at J, with 9 bases between the two ends. Per the germline V gene, CDR1 is SQVTM and CDR2 is ANQGSEA. Reverse transcription used about 0.45 to 1 ug RNA and random hexamers. TCR beta CDR3 was amplified by immunoSEQ covering 54 Vbeta and 13 Jbeta. TCRdb re-called the immunoSEQ multiplex PCR reads with MiXCR, one entry per CDR3 protein. The sample gives about 300,000 distinct CDR3 sequences, roughly 84% of which show up once; approximately 0.11% is in the top ten. This sample stems from a study of CD8 T cells in Susac syndrome. Study findings and constraints: It was acknowledged in the study that its TCR sequencing and HLA analysis involved a relatively small number of individuals.

V gene TRBV29-1 combines with J gene TRBJ2-7, with a tentative D call TRBD1 (6 bases). What was sequenced was CD8+ T cells from PBMCs. This receptor was taken from a human donor with multiple sclerosis. The CDR3 sequence is CSVVGDTYEQYF. For the CDR3, the DNA is TGCAGCGTTGTCGGGGACACCTACGAGCAGTACTTC.